What follows is one TCR beta chain and its context. The data stem from a study of blood T cell repertoires in COVID-19. Overall study: The United States, Italy and Spain supplied acute and convalescent COVID-19 samples. Nucleic acid was either cDNA or gDNA, and it came from T cells, B-cell-depleted T cells, or PBMCs.

In the authors' workflow: Scientists estimated how many nucleated cells there were by amplifying reference gene primers. Profiled with immunoSEQ multiplex PCR; TCRdb holds only in-frame clones, not every one. D and trimming were read from the DNA, whereas the V and J calls and clone size are those reported in that table. The sample includes 140,000 to 150,000 clones, roughly 76% of them seen just once. CDR1 is SGDLS, CDR2 YYNGEE, per germline. V shed 3 bases and J shed 4 bases, with 18 bases lying between them. The CDR3 covers 16 residues. The source material was peripheral blood. V gene TRBV9 combines with J gene TRBJ2-3; D is uncertain. The clonotype originates from a human donor with acute or convalescent COVID-19. The donor label of this sample is uncertain. The CDR3 loop is CASSAKTGPDPDTQYF. The CDR3 DNA is TGTGCCAGCAGCGCAAAGACGGGTCCCGACCCAGATACGCAGTATTTT.